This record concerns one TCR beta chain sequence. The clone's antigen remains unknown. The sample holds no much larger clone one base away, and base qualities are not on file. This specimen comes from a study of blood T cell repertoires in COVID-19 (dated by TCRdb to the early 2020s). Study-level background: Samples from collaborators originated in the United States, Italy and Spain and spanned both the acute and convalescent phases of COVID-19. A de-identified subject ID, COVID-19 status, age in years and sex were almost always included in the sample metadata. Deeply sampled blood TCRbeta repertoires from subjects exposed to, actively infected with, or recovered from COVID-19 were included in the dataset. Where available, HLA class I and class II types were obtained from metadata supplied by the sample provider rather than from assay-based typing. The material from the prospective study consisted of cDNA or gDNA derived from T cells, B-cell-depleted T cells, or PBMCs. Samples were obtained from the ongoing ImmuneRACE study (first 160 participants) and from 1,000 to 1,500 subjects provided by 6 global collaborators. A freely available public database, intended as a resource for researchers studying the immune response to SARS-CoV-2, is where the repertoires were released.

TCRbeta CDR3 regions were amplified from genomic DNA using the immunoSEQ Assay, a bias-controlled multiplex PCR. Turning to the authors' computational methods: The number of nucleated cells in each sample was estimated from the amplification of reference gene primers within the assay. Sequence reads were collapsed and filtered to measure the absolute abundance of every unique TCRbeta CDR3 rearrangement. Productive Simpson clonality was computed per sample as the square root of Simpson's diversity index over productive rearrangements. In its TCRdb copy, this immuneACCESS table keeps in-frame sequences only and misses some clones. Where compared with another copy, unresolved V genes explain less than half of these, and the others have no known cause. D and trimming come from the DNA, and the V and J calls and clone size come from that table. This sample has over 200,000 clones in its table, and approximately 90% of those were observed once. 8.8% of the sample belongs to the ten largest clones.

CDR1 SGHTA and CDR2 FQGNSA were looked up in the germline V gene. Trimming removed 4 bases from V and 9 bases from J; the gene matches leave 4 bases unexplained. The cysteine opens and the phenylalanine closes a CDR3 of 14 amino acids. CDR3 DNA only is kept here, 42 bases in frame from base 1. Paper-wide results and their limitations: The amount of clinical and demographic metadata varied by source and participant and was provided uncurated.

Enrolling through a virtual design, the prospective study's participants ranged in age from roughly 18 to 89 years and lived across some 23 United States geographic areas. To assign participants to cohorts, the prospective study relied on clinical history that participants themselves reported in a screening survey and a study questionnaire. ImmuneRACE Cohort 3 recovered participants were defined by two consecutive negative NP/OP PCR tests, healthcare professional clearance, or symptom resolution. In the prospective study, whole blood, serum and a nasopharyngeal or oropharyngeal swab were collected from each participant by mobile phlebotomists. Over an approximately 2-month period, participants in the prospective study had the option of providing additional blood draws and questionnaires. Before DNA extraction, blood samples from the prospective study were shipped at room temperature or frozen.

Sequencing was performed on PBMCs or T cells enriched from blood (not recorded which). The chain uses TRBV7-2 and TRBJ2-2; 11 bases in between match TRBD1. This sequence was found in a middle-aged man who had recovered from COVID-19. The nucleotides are TGTGCCAGCAGCTGGGACAGGGGGTTCAGGGAGCTGTTTTTT. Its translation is CASSWDRGFRELFF.